The clone carrying this T cell receptor (beta chain) was recorded many times. Its antigen is as yet unknown. The study amplified TCR beta CDR3 regions using RNA transcripts. Scientists carried out first-round RT-PCR using HTBI primers and then a second-round multiplex PCR. TCRdb processed the multiplex PCR reads anew with MiXCR; each CDR3 protein has one entry. The repertoire has roughly 500,000 distinct CDR3 sequences, around 14% of them found once; the top ten carry over 7.5%. The sample comes from a study of Graves' ophthalmopathy and Graves' hyperthyroidism. At the level of the study: Researchers obtained peripheral blood at initial diagnosis, before any treatment had begun. Overall study findings and caveats: Most thyroid-expanded clonotypes exceeding 0.001 frequency were also found in blood. Sensitivity reached approximately 89% and specificity 75% to 82% for a 13-signature model separating ophthalmopathy from stable hyperthyroidism.

Active ophthalmopathy (CAS at least 3, NOSPECS at least 4), lasting under 3 months. The CDR3 length is 13 residues. CDR1 and CDR2 (germline): MNHEY, SVGEGT. Trimming left V 4 bases short and J 0 bases short, with 6 bases between. The chain links TRBV6-2 or TRBV6-3 to TRBJ1-2; D not resolved. Sequencing was performed on blood. The clonotype was recovered from a woman in her thirties with Graves' ophthalmopathy. CDR3 in DNA: TGTGCCAGCAGTTCGTATGCTAACTATGGCTACACCTTC. Protein sequence: CASSSYANYGYTF.